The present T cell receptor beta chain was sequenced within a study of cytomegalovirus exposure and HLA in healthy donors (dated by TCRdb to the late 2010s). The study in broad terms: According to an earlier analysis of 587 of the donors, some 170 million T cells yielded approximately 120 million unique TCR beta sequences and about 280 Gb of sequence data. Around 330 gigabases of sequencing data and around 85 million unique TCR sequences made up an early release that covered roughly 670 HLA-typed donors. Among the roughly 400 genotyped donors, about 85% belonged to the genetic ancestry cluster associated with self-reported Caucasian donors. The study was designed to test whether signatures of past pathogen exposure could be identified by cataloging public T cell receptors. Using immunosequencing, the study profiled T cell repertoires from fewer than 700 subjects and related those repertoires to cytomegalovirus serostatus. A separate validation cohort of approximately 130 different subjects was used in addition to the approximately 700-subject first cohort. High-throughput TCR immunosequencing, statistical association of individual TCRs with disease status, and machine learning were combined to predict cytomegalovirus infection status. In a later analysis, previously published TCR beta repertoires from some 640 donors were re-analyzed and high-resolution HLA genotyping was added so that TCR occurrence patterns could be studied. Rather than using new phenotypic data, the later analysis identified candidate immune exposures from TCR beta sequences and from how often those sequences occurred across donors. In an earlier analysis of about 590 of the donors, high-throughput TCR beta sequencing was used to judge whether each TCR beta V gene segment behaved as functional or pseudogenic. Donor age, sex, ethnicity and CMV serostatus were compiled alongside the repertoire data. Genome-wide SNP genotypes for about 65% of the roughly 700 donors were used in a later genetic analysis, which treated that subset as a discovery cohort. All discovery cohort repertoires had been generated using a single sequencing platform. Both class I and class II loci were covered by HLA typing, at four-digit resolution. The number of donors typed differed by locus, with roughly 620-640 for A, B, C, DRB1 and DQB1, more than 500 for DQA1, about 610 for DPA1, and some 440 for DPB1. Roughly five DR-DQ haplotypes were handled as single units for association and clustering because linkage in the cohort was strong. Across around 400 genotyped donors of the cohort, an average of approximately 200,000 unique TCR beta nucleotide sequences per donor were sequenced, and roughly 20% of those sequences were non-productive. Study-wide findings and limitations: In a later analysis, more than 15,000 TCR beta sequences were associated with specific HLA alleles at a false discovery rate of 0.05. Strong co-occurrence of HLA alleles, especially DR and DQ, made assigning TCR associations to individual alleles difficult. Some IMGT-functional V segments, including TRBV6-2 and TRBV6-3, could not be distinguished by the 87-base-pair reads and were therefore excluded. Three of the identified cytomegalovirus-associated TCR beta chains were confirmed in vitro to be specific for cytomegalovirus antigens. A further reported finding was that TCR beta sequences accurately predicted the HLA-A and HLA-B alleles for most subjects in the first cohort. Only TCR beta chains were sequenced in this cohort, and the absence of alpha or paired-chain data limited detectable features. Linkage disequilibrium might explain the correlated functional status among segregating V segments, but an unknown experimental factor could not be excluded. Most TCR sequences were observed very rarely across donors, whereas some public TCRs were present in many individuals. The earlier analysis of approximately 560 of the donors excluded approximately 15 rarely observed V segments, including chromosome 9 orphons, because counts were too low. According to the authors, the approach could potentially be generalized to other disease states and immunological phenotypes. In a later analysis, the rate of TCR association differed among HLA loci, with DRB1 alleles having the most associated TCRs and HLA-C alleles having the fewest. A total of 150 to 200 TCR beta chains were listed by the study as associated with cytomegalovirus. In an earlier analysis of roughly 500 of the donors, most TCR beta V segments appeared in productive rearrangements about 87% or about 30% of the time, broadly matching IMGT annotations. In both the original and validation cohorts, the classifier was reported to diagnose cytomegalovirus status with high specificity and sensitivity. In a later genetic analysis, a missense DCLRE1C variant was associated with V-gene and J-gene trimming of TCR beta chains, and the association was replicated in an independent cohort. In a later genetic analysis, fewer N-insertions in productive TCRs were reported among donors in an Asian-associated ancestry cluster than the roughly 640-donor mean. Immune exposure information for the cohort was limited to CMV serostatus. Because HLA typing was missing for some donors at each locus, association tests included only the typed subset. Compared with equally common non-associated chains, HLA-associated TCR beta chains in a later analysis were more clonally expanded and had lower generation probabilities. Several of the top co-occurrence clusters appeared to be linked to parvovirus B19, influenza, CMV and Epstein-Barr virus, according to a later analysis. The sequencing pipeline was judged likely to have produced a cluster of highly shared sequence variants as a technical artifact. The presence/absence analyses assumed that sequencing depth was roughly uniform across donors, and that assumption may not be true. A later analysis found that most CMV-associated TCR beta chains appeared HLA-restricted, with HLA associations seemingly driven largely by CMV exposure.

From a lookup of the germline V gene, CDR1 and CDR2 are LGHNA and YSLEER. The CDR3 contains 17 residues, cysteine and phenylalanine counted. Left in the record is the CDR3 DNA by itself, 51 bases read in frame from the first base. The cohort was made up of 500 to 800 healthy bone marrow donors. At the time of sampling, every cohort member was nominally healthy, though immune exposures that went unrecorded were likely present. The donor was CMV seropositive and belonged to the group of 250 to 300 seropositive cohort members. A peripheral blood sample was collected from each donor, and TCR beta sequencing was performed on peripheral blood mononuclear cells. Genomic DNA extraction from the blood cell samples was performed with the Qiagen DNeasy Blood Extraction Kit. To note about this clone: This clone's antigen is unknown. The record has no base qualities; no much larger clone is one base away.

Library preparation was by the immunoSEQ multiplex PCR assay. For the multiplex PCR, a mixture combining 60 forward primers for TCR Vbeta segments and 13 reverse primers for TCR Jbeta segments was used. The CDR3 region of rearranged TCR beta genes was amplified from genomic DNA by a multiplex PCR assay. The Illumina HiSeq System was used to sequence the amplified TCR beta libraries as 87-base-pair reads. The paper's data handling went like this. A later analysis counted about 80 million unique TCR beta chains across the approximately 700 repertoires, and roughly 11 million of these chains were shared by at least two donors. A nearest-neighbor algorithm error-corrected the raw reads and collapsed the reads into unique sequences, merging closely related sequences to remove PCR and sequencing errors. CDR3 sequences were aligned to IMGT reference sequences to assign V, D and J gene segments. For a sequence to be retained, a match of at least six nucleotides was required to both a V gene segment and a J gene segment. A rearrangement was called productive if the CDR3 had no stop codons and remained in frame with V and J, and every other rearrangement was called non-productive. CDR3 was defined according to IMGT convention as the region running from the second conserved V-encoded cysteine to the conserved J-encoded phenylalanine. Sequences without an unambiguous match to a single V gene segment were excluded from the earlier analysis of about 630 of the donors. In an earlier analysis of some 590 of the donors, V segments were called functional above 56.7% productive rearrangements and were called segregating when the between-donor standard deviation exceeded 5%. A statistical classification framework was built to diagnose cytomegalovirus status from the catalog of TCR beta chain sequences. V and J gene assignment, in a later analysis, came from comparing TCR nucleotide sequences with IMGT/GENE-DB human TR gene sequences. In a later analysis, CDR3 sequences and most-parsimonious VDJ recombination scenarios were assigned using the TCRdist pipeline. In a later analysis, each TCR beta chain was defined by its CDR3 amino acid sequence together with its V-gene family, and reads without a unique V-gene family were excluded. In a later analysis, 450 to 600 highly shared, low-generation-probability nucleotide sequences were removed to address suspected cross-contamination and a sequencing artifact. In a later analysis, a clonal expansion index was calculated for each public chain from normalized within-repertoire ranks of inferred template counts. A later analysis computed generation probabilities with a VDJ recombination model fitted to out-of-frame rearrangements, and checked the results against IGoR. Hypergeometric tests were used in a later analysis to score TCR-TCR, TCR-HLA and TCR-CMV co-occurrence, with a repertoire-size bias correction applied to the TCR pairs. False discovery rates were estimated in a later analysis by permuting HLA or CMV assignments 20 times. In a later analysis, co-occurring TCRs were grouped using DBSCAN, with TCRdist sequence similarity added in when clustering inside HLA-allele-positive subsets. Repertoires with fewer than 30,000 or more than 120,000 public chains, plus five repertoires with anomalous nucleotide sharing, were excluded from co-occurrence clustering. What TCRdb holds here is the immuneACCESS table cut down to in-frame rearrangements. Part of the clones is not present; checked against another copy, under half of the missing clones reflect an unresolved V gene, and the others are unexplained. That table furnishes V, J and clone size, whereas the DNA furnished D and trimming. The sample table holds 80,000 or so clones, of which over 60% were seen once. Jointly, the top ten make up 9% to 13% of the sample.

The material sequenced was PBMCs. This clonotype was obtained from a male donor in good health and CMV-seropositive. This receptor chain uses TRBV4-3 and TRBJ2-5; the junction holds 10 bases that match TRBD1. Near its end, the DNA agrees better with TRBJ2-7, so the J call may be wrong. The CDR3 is CASSQNIETGGTYEQYF. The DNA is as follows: TGCGCCAGCAGCCAGAACATAGAGACAGGGGGCACCTACGAGCAGTACTTC.